This T cell receptor beta chain is drawn from a study of T cells in Graves' hyperthyroidism and ophthalmopathy. Study findings and constraints: Most thyroid clonotypes expanded above 0.001 were also detected in blood.

As for this clonotype: Its target is not known.

V was cut by 3 bases and J by 5 bases, with 13 bases left in between. This CDR3 contains 13 residues. Per the germline V gene, CDR1 is DFQATT and CDR2 is SNEGSKA (reference sequence). Amplification yielded TCR beta CDR3 regions, with RNA transcripts as the source. An initial round of RT-PCR targeting the TCR CDR3 relied on the HTBI primer set. From the multiplex PCR reads, TCRdb called clonotypes with MiXCR, one entry per CDR3 protein. Here the sample spans fewer than 750,000 distinct CDR3 sequences, roughly 15% being singletons. The V call is TRBV20-1, the J call TRBJ2-5; weak D call: TRBD1 (6 bases). The receptor's source is a woman aged 40 to 50 with Graves' ophthalmopathy. Material: blood. The CDR3 reads CSASQGMGETQYF. In nucleotides, the CDR3 is TGCAGTGCTAGTCAGGGGATGGGGGAGACCCAGTACTTC.